The TCR beta chain under discussion was sequenced for a study of blood T cell repertoires in COVID-19. Original analysis: It was from reference gene primer amplification that nucleated cell counts were estimated. The assay was immunoSEQ multiplex PCR, and TCRdb's table has in-frame clones only and misses some. The DNA was the basis for D and trimming; V, J and clone size are from that table. The table shows 330,000 or so clones, with 92% occurring only once. Germline V gene lookup returns CDR1 SGHNT and CDR2 YYREEE (reference sequence). The trim removed 4 bases at V and 2 bases at J, leaving 3 bases unmatched. The CDR3 contains 16 residues.

The sequenced sample consisted of PBMCs or T cells enriched from blood (not recorded which). The gene calls are TRBV5-4 and TRBJ2-3; 14 nucleotides agree with TRBD2. The TCR sequence derives from a woman in her 30s who had recovered from COVID-19. For the CDR3, the DNA is TGTGCCAGCAGCGGACTAGCGGGGGGAATCACAGATACGCAGTATTTT. Its translation is CASSGLAGGITDTQYF.